The table lists the clone carrying this T cell receptor (beta chain) with many counts. MiXCR re-clonotyped the PCR reads for TCRdb. The repertoire includes around 59,000 clones, 15% to 20% of them detected once, and roughly a tenth sits in the top ten. The data derive from a study of metastatic and nonmetastatic thyroid tumors. Trimming took 3 bases from V and 2 from J; bases not matched to a gene: 15. Germline CDR1 GTSNPN, CDR2 SVGIG (reference sequence). The CDR3 runs to 18 residues. No patient received treatment before thyroid surgery. The genes are TRBV30 and TRBJ1-4; 7 bases are a match to TRBD1. The sequence came from a male donor with papillary thyroid cancer or a benign thyroid nodule (not recorded which). Some clones in this sample may be carry-over from other donors' samples. The sample comprised blood. In DNA form, the CDR3 reads TGTGCCTGGAGCCCGGGACAGCAAACTCGTTCGACTAATGAAAAACTGTTTTTT. This translates into CAWSPGQQTRSTNEKLFF.